What follows are 9 T cell receptor beta chains derived from one specimen sequenced in a study of post-analysis software for immune sequencing data. Findings and caveats of the study: Patients used a few TRBV segments, including TRBV5-6, TRBV5-1 and TRBV20-1, more often than controls.

Unique molecular identifiers were carried by the TCR beta cDNA libraries. Each CDR3 protein is one row after TCRdb ran MiXCR on the PCR reads. Here the sample spans approximately 770,000 distinct CDR3 sequences, 46% being singletons. Their antigens remain unidentified. The material sequenced was blood. The origin of the receptors is a girl between 5 and 17 years old with multiple sclerosis.

The chain joins TRBV12-3 or TRBV12-4 to TRBJ1-1, with a tentative D call TRBD1 (5 bases). The CDR3 loop spans 13 amino acids. The germline V and J ends were trimmed by 7 bases and 4 bases, with 13 bases remaining between them. CDR3 protein: CASTLGQATEAFF. The CDR3 DNA reads TGTGCCAGCACCCTGGGGCAGGCCACTGAAGCTTTCTTT.

CDR3 residues: CASLPSWRINQPQHF. DNA for the CDR3: TGTGCCAGCTTACCCTCGTGGCGGATCAATCAGCCCCAGCATTTT. This chain connects TRBV6-5 to TRBJ1-5; D call uncertain. The CDR3 runs 15 residues. V gave up 8 bases and J gave up 3 bases, with 17 bases separating them. Germline-derived CDR1 and CDR2 are MNHEY and SVGAGI.

This sequence joins TRBV2 and TRBJ2-1, with D perhaps TRBD1 or TRBD2 (6 bases each). With 6 bases removed from V and 5 bases from J, the gap between germline ends came to 29 bases. The CDR3 extends over 19 amino acids. The germline V gene has CDR1 SNHLY and CDR2 FYNNEI. The CDR3 spells CASSAWAGTSPRQDNEQFF. The DNA of the CDR3 is TGTGCCAGCAGCGCTTGGGCGGGGACTTCACCCCGACAGGACAATGAGCAGTTCTTC.

The chain is built from TRBV15 and TRBJ2-3, with 7 bases aligning to TRBD1. This CDR3 spans 15 amino acids. Germline-derived CDR1 and CDR2 are LNHNV and YYDKDF (reference sequence). With V trimmed by 3 bases and J by 0 bases, 3 bases remained unmatched. The CDR3 loop is CATSRWGQSTDTQYF. DNA of the CDR3: TGTGCCACCAGCAGGTGGGGACAGAGCACAGATACGCAGTATTTT.

Here the CDR3 reads CASSELAGSYEQYF. The CDR3 nucleotides are TGCGCCAGCAGTGAGTTGGCGGGAAGCTACGAGCAGTACTTC. This chain links TRBV10-1 with TRBJ2-7, with D tentatively TRBD2 (6 bases). CDR1 and CDR2 from the germline V gene are WNHNN and SYGVQD (reference sequence). V gave up 1 base and J gave up 3 bases, with 10 bases separating them. The CDR3 sequence is 14 residues long.

This sequence joins TRBV4-3 and TRBJ2-1, with D possibly being TRBD1 (6 bases). Trimming removed 7 bases at V and 3 bases at J, with 13 bases between. CDR3 length equals 14 residues. The germline gives CDR1 LGHNA, CDR2 YSLEER. CDR3 loop: CASTPTGSYNEQFF. Here the CDR3 DNA reads TGCGCCAGCACCCCCACAGGGAGCTACAATGAGCAGTTCTTC.

The rearrangement links TRBV27 to TRBJ2-3; D uncertain. CDR1 and CDR2 from the germline V gene are MNHEY and SMNVEV (reference sequence). The CDR3 is 14 residues long. Deletions cut 7 bases from V and 4 bases from J, with 15 bases between. CDR3 in DNA: TGTGCCAGCATGGGCAGTCTATCTCCAGATACGCAGTATTTT. Protein: CASMGSLSPDTQYF.

This clonotype was counted once. J is TRBJ1-4 and V is TRBV12-3 or TRBV12-4, with D tentatively TRBD1 (5 bases). Trimming pared 2 bases from V and 7 bases from J, leaving 11 bases between. The CDR3 runs 14 residues. This CDR3 is CASSLTTGGEKLFF. In DNA form, the CDR3 reads TGTGCCAGCAGTTTAACCACCGGGGGTGAAAAACTGTTTTTT.

Regarding this clonotype: At one of its ends the junction is not consistent with the germline gene, which may arise from a read error. The chain recombines TRBV11-2 with TRBJ2-7, with D maybe TRBD1 (5 bases). The germline V gene has CDR1 SGHAT and CDR2 FQNNGV. CDR3 size: 14 residues. CDR3 sequence (DNA): TGTGCCAGCAGATTGGTGCAGGGCTCCAACGAGCAGTACTTC. Its translation: CASRLVQGSNEQYF.